This is a list of T cell receptor beta chains from one sample in a study of technical replicates of blood from several donors. Measured with immunoSEQ multiplex PCR; TCRdb has only the in-frame clones, and not every one. The sample has about 15,000 clones; approximately 90% are singletons. Sequencing was done on a sample of PBMCs. Receptor source: a human donor in good health. The CDR3 runs from the conserved cysteine through the conserved F or W. Each record gives: V gene, clone size, D gene, J gene, CDR3 protein, CDR3 DNA. A D gene is named only where the DNA matches it firmly. Rows may omit the clone size; those that give it use once, few, many or a size class.

V gene: TRBV13
clone size: .
D gene: TRBD1
J gene: TRBJ2-1
CDR3 protein: CASSNVTGGARNEQFF
CDR3 DNA: TGTGCCAGCAGCAACGTAACAGGGGGCGCGAGGAATGAGCAGTTCTTC

V gene: TRBV11-3
clone size: .
D gene: TRBD2
J gene: TRBJ2-1
CDR3 protein: CASSNRMPWTSGRANEQFF
CDR3 DNA: TGTGCCAGCAGCAACCGTATGCCGTGGACTAGCGGGAGGGCCAATGAGCAGTTCTTC

V gene: TRBV11-2
clone size: .
D gene: TRBD2
J gene: TRBJ2-1
CDR3 protein: CASSNLAGGYNEQFF
CDR3 DNA: TGTGCCAGCAGCAACTTAGCGGGAGGCTACAATGAGCAGTTCTTC

V gene: TRBV13
clone size: .
D gene: TRBD1
J gene: TRBJ2-7
CDR3 protein: CASSSPGQGAYEQYF
CDR3 DNA: TGTGCCAGCAGCTCTCCGGGACAGGGGGCCTACGAGCAGTACTTC

V gene: TRBV10-3
clone size: .
D gene: TRBD1
J gene: TRBJ2-7
CDR3 protein: CAIRSQGDEQYF
CDR3 DNA: TGTGCCATCAGGTCCCAGGGGGACGAGCAGTACTTC

V gene: TRBV27
clone size: .
D gene: .
J gene: TRBJ1-2
CDR3 protein: CASSLSQMGGYTF
CDR3 DNA: TGTGCCAGCAGTTTATCACAGATGGGTGGCTACACCTTC

V gene: TRBV7-8
clone size: .
D gene: .
J gene: TRBJ1-2
CDR3 protein: CASSLMRRGGINGYTF
CDR3 DNA: TGTGCCAGCAGCTTAATGAGGAGGGGGGGGATTAATGGCTACACCTTC

V gene: TRBV5-1
clone size: .
D gene: TRBD1
J gene: TRBJ1-3
CDR3 protein: CASSRAGGDPGNTIYF
CDR3 DNA: TGCGCCAGCAGCCGGGCAGGGGGCGACCCTGGAAACACCATATATTTT

V gene: TRBV6-5
clone size: .
D gene: .
J gene: TRBJ1-1
CDR3 protein: CASKLPGGNTEAFF
CDR3 DNA: TGTGCCAGCAAATTACCGGGGGGGAACACTGAAGCTTTCTTT

V gene: TRBV27
clone size: .
D gene: .
J gene: TRBJ2-5
CDR3 protein: CATTPRVWETQYF
CDR3 DNA: TGTGCCACCACCCCCCGGGTTTGGGAGACCCAGTACTTC

V gene: TRBV27
clone size: few
D gene: .
J gene: TRBJ1-2
CDR3 protein: CASSLGQPVNYGYTF
CDR3 DNA: TGTGCCAGCAGTCTAGGACAGCCAGTGAACTATGGCTACACCTTC

V gene: TRBV7-8
clone size: .
D gene: .
J gene: TRBJ2-2
CDR3 protein: CASSLSGGDTGELFF
CDR3 DNA: TGTGCCAGCAGCTTATCCGGCGGAGACACCGGGGAGCTGTTTTTT

V gene: TRBV18
clone size: .
D gene: .
J gene: TRBJ2-7
CDR3 protein: CASSIGVGAYEQYF
CDR3 DNA: TGTGCCAGCTCAATAGGAGTCGGGGCCTACGAGCAGTACTTC

V gene: TRBV21-1
clone size: .
D gene: .
J gene: TRBJ2-7
CDR3 protein: CASSTGTSGLVTYEQYF
CDR3 DNA: TGTGCCAGCAGCACCGGGACTAGCGGTTTAGTCACCTACGAGCAGTACTTC

V gene: TRBV7-9
clone size: .
D gene: TRBD2
J gene: TRBJ2-1
CDR3 protein: CASSSSAGARNEQFF
CDR3 DNA: TGTGCCAGCAGCTCTTCTGCGGGAGCGAGAAATGAGCAGTTCTTC

V gene: TRBV9
clone size: .
D gene: .
J gene: TRBJ2-1
CDR3 protein: CASSVQTENNEQFF
CDR3 DNA: TGTGCCAGCAGCGTTCAGACAGAGAACAATGAGCAGTTCTTC

V gene: TRBV19
clone size: once
D gene: TRBD1
J gene: TRBJ2-7
CDR3 protein: CASSIRDRDYEQYF
CDR3 DNA: TGTGCCAGTAGTATCCGGGACAGGGACTACGAGCAGTACTTC

V gene: TRBV10-3
clone size: .
D gene: .
J gene: TRBJ2-3
CDR3 protein: CAISESGEDTQYF
CDR3 DNA: TGTGCCATCAGTGAGTCCGGGGAAGATACGCAGTATTTT

V gene: TRBV18
clone size: .
D gene: TRBD2
J gene: TRBJ2-7
CDR3 protein: CASSSSSGEEYEQYF
CDR3 DNA: TGTGCCAGCTCATCCTCTAGCGGGGAGGAGTACGAGCAGTACTTC

V gene: TRBV28
clone size: .
D gene: TRBD2
J gene: TRBJ2-7
CDR3 protein: CASRNGGNEQYF
CDR3 DNA: TGTGCCAGCAGAAACGGGGGGAACGAGCAGTACTTC

V gene: TRBV19
clone size: .
D gene: .
J gene: TRBJ1-5
CDR3 protein: CASSAGGDQPQHF
CDR3 DNA: TGTGCCAGTAGTGCCGGGGGGGATCAGCCCCAGCATTTT

V gene: TRBV10-2
clone size: .
D gene: .
J gene: TRBJ1-2
CDR3 protein: CASSADSYGYTF
CDR3 DNA: TGCGCCAGCAGTGCTGACAGCTATGGCTACACCTTC

V gene: TRBV2
clone size: once
D gene: TRBD2
J gene: TRBJ2-7
CDR3 protein: CASSENNASGRSEQYF
CDR3 DNA: TGTGCCAGCAGTGAAAACAATGCTAGCGGGAGAAGCGAGCAGTACTTC

V gene: TRBV6-5
clone size: .
D gene: .
J gene: TRBJ2-2
CDR3 protein: CASSYSGGKYTGELFF
CDR3 DNA: TGTGCCAGCAGTTACTCGGGCGGGAAGTACACCGGGGAGCTGTTTTTT

V gene: TRBV19
clone size: .
D gene: TRBD1
J gene: TRBJ2-3
CDR3 protein: CATSQQGSDTQYF
CDR3 DNA: TGTGCCACCTCGCAACAGGGGTCAGATACGCAGTATTTT

V gene: TRBV9
clone size: .
D gene: TRBD1
J gene: TRBJ1-1
CDR3 protein: CASSVSGTANTEAFF
CDR3 DNA: TGTGCCAGCAGCGTGTCCGGGACAGCGAACACTGAAGCTTTCTTT

V gene: TRBV28
clone size: .
D gene: .
J gene: TRBJ2-6
CDR3 protein: CASRQGSGANVLTF
CDR3 DNA: TGTGCCAGCAGACAGGGCTCTGGGGCCAACGTCCTGACTTTC

V gene: TRBV21-1
clone size: .
D gene: .
J gene: TRBJ2-2
CDR3 protein: CASSVRKGSGELFF
CDR3 DNA: TGTGCCAGCAGCGTCCGGAAGGGGTCCGGGGAGCTGTTTTTT

V gene: TRBV19
clone size: .
D gene: TRBD2
J gene: TRBJ2-1
CDR3 protein: CASSIPVASGRDEQFF
CDR3 DNA: TGTGCCAGTAGCATACCGGTGGCTAGCGGGAGGGATGAGCAGTTCTTC

V gene: TRBV18
clone size: .
D gene: TRBD1
J gene: TRBJ1-4
CDR3 protein: CASSPPGTGGEKLFF
CDR3 DNA: TGTGCCAGCTCACCACCGGGGACAGGGGGTGAAAAACTGTTTTTT

V gene: TRBV30
clone size: .
D gene: .
J gene: TRBJ2-7
CDR3 protein: CAWSTSSREQYF
CDR3 DNA: TGTGCCTGGAGTACTTCTTCAAGAGAGCAGTACTTC

V gene: TRBV6-4
clone size: once
D gene: TRBD2
J gene: TRBJ2-3
CDR3 protein: CASSELGGGSGTDTQYF
CDR3 DNA: TGTGCCAGCAGTGAACTCGGTGGCGGGAGTGGCACAGATACGCAGTATTTT

V gene: TRBV30
clone size: .
D gene: .
J gene: TRBJ1-6
CDR3 protein: CAWKVQNNSPLHF
CDR3 DNA: TGTGCCTGGAAGGTACAGAATAATTCACCCCTCCACTTT

V gene: TRBV27
clone size: medium-sized
D gene: TRBD1
J gene: TRBJ2-7
CDR3 protein: CASSPTGAGEQYF
CDR3 DNA: TGTGCCAGCAGTCCGACAGGGGCTGGCGAGCAGTACTTC

V gene: TRBV9
clone size: .
D gene: TRBD1
J gene: TRBJ1-1
CDR3 protein: CASSQFGQDLNTEAFF
CDR3 DNA: TGTGCCAGCAGCCAGTTCGGACAGGATTTGAACACTGAAGCTTTCTTT

V gene: TRBV9
clone size: few
D gene: .
J gene: TRBJ2-1
CDR3 protein: CASSVDTGAAYNEQFF
CDR3 DNA: TGTGCCAGCAGCGTAGACACGGGAGCGGCCTACAATGAGCAGTTCTTC

V gene: TRBV7-6
clone size: .
D gene: TRBD1
J gene: TRBJ2-2
CDR3 protein: CASSSGTGPGELFF
CDR3 DNA: TGTGCCAGCAGCTCGGGGACAGGGCCCGGGGAGCTGTTTTTT

V gene: TRBV7-2
clone size: .
D gene: .
J gene: TRBJ1-1
CDR3 protein: CASSNTKPAGGLNTEAFF
CDR3 DNA: TGTGCCAGCAGCAACACCAAGCCTGCGGGGGGGCTAAACACTGAAGCTTTCTTT

V gene: TRBV6-4
clone size: .
D gene: TRBD1
J gene: TRBJ2-1
CDR3 protein: CASSELTGAYNEQFF
CDR3 DNA: TGTGCCAGCAGTGAGCTGACAGGGGCTTACAATGAGCAGTTCTTC

V gene: TRBV10-2
clone size: .
D gene: TRBD1
J gene: TRBJ1-2
CDR3 protein: CASTEDRSYGYTF
CDR3 DNA: TGCGCCAGCACCGAGGACAGGAGCTATGGCTACACCTTC

V gene: TRBV30
clone size: .
D gene: TRBD1
J gene: TRBJ2-1
CDR3 protein: CAWSVQGNYVREQFF
CDR3 DNA: TGTGCCTGGAGTGTACAGGGGAACTACGTGAGGGAGCAGTTCTTC

V gene: TRBV5-4
clone size: .
D gene: TRBD2
J gene: TRBJ2-1
CDR3 protein: CASSTTTSGDEQFF
CDR3 DNA: TGTGCCAGCAGCACCACGACTAGCGGGGATGAGCAGTTCTTC

V gene: TRBV2
clone size: .
D gene: .
J gene: TRBJ1-1
CDR3 protein: CASKTLRGRTEAFF
CDR3 DNA: TGTGCCAGCAAGACTCTCAGGGGCAGAACTGAAGCTTTCTTT

V gene: TRBV7-2
clone size: .
D gene: .
J gene: TRBJ2-7
CDR3 protein: CASSRSQFPSYSYEQYF
CDR3 DNA: TGTGCCAGCAGCCGATCTCAGTTTCCTAGCTATTCCTACGAGCAGTACTTC

V gene: TRBV19
clone size: .
D gene: .
J gene: TRBJ2-7
CDR3 protein: CASSMRESYEQYF
CDR3 DNA: TGTGCCAGTAGTATGAGAGAAAGTTACGAGCAGTACTTC

V gene: TRBV18
clone size: .
D gene: .
J gene: TRBJ2-2
CDR3 protein: CASSPPGLGAGELFF
CDR3 DNA: TGTGCCAGCTCACCACCGGGACTGGGGGCCGGGGAGCTGTTTTTT

V gene: TRBV19
clone size: .
D gene: .
J gene: TRBJ2-6
CDR3 protein: CASSAGLTSGANVLTF
CDR3 DNA: TGTGCCAGTAGTGCGGGACTGACCTCTGGGGCCAACGTCCTGACTTTC

V gene: TRBV5-1
clone size: .
D gene: TRBD2
J gene: TRBJ2-5
CDR3 protein: CASKDGRALETQYF
CDR3 DNA: TGCGCCAGCAAGGACGGGAGGGCCTTGGAGACCCAGTACTTC

V gene: TRBV7-2
clone size: few
D gene: .
J gene: TRBJ1-2
CDR3 protein: CASSVTGSNYGYTF
CDR3 DNA: TGTGCCAGCAGCGTAACAGGGAGCAACTATGGCTACACCTTC

V gene: TRBV6-5
clone size: .
D gene: .
J gene: TRBJ2-7
CDR3 protein: CASSLQTGTYEQYF
CDR3 DNA: TGTGCCAGCTCCCTCCAGACTGGCACCTACGAGCAGTACTTC

V gene: TRBV5-1
clone size: .
D gene: TRBD1
J gene: TRBJ1-1
CDR3 protein: CASSIGQGRAAFF
CDR3 DNA: TGCGCCAGCAGCATAGGACAGGGAAGAGCGGCTTTCTTT

V gene: TRBV9
clone size: .
D gene: TRBD1
J gene: TRBJ2-1
CDR3 protein: CASSVRQGPASGNEQFF
CDR3 DNA: TGTGCCAGCAGCGTCAGACAGGGGCCGGCCTCGGGGAATGAGCAGTTCTTC

V gene: TRBV5-1
clone size: .
D gene: TRBD2
J gene: TRBJ2-1
CDR3 protein: CASSLGLAGGNEQFF
CDR3 DNA: TGCGCCAGCAGCTTGGGACTAGCGGGAGGCAATGAGCAGTTCTTC

V gene: TRBV5-4
clone size: .
D gene: TRBD1
J gene: TRBJ1-5
CDR3 protein: CASSLDRAVGAQHF
CDR3 DNA: TGTGCCAGCAGTTTGGACAGGGCCGTAGGGGCCCAGCATTTT

V gene: TRBV9
clone size: .
D gene: TRBD2
J gene: TRBJ2-1
CDR3 protein: CASSALAGVGDEQFF
CDR3 DNA: TGTGCCAGCAGCGCCTTAGCGGGAGTTGGCGATGAGCAGTTCTTC

V gene: TRBV18
clone size: .
D gene: TRBD1
J gene: TRBJ1-2
CDR3 protein: CASSPWDRGTIGYTF
CDR3 DNA: TGTGCCAGCTCACCGTGGGACAGGGGTACTATCGGCTACACCTTC

V gene: TRBV5-1
clone size: .
D gene: .
J gene: TRBJ2-7
CDR3 protein: CASSFGGVIYEQYF
CDR3 DNA: TGCGCCAGCAGCTTTGGCGGGGTTATCTACGAGCAGTACTTC

V gene: TRBV30
clone size: .
D gene: .
J gene: TRBJ2-5
CDR3 protein: CAWSRVGAGTQYF
CDR3 DNA: TGTGCCTGGAGTCGGGTGGGGGCCGGGACCCAGTACTTC

V gene: TRBV25-1
clone size: once
D gene: .
J gene: TRBJ1-2
CDR3 protein: CASSELSVGAYGYTF
CDR3 DNA: TGTGCCAGCAGTGAATTATCCGTAGGGGCATATGGCTACACCTTC

V gene: TRBV10-3
clone size: .
D gene: .
J gene: TRBJ2-2
CDR3 protein: CAIAGTPNTGELFF
CDR3 DNA: TGTGCCATAGCCGGGACTCCTAACACCGGGGAGCTGTTTTTT